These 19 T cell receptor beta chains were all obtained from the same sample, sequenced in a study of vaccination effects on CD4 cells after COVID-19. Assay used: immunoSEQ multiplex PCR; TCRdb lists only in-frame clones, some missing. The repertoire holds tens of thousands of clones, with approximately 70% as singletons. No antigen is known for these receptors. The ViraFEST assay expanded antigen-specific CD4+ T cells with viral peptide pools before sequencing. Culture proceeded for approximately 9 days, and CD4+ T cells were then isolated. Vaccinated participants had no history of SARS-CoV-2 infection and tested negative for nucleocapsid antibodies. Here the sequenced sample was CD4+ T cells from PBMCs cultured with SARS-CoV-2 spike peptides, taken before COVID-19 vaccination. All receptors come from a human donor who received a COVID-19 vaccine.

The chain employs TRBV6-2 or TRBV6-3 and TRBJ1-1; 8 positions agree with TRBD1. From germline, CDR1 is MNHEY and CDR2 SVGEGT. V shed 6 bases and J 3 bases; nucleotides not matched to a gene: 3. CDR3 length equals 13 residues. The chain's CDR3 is CASSETGDTEAFF. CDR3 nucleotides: TGTGCCAGCAGCGAGACAGGGGACACTGAAGCTTTCTTT.

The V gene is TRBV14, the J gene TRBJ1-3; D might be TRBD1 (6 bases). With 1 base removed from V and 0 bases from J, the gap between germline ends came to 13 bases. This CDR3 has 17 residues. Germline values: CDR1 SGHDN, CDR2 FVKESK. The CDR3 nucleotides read TGTGCCAGCAGCCAAGTCAGACAGGCGCTCTCTGGAAACACCATATATTTT. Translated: CASSQVRQALSGNTIYF. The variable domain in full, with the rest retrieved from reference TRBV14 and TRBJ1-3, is EAGVTQFPSHSVIEKGQTVTLRCDPISGHDNLYWYRRVMGKEIKFLLHFVKESKQDESGMPNNRFLAERTGGTYSTLKVQPAELEDSGVYFCASSQVRQALSGNTIYFGEGSWLTVV.

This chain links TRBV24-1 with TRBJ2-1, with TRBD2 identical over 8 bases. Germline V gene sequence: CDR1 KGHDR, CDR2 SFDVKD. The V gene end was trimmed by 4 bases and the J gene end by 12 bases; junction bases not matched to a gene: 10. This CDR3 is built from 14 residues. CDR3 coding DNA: TGTGCCACCAGTGACGGGACTAGTGGGTACGGGCAGTTCTTC. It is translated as CATSDGTSGYGQFF.

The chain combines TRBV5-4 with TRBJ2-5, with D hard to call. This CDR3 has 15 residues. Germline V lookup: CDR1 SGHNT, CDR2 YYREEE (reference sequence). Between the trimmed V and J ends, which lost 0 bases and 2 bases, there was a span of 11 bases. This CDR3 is CASSLVGARQETQYF. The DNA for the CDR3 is TGTGCCAGCAGCTTGGTTGGAGCGCGGCAAGAGACCCAGTACTTC.

The CDR3 spells CASSYLAGTDYNEQFF. CDR3 sequence (DNA): TGTGCCAGCAGTTACTTAGCCGGGACAGACTACAATGAGCAGTTCTTC. The chain carries TRBV6-6 and TRBJ2-1; 7 nucleotides align to TRBD1. The ends lost 1 base at V and 3 bases at J; junction bases unmatched: 6. Germline V lookup: CDR1 MNHNY, CDR2 SVGAGI (reference sequence). This CDR3 contains 16 residues.

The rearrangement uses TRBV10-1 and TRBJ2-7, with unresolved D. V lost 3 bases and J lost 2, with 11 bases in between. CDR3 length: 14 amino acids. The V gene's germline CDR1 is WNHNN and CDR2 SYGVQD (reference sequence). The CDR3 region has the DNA TGCGCCAGCAGTGACGGCGGAACCACCTACGAGCAGTACTTC. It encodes CASSDGGTTYEQYF.

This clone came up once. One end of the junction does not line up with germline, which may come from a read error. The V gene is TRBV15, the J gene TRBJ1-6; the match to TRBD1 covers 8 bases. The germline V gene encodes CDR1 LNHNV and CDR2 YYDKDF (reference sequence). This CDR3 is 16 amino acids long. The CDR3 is CATRRDRTGRKSPLHF. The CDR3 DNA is TGTGCCACCAGAAGAGATAGGACAGGGAGGAAGTCACCCCTCCACTTT.

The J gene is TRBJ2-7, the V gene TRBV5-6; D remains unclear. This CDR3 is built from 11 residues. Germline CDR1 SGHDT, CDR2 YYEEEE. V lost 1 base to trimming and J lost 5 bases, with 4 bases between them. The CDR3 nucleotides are TGTGCCAGCAGCTTGCGGGACGAGCAGTACTTC. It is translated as CASSLRDEQYF.

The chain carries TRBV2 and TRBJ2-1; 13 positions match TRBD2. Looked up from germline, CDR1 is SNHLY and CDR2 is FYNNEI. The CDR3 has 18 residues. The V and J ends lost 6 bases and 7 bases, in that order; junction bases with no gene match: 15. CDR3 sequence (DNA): TGTGCCAGCAGGGGACTAGCGGGGCGCTCAAACCGGCCAAATGAGCAGTTCTTC. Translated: CASRGLAGRSNRPNEQFF.

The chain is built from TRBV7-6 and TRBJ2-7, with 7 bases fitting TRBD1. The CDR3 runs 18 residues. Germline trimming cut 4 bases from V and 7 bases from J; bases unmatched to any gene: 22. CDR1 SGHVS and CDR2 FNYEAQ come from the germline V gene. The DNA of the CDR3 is TGTGCCAGCAGCTCTCCATACACTACAGGGGCCCTATGGGGTGAGCAGTACTTC. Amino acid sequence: CASSSPYTTGALWGEQYF.

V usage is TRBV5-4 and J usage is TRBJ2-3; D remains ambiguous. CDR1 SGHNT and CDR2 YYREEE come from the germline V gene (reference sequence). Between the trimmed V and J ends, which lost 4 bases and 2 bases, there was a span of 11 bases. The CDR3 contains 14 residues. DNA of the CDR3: TGTGCCAGCAGCCTAAATCCCGACACAGATACGCAGTATTTT. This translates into CASSLNPDTDTQYF. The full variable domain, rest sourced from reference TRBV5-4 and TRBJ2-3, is ETGVTQSPTHLIKTRGQQVTLRCSSQSGHNTVSWYQQALGQGPQFIFQYYREEENGRGNFPPRFSGLQFPNYSSELNVNALELDDSALYLCASSLNPDTDTQYFGPGTRLTVL.

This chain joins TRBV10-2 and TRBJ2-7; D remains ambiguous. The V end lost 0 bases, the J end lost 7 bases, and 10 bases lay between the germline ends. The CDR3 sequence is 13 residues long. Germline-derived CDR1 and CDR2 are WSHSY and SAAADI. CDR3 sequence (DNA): TGCGCCAGCAGTGAGTCCCCCCGTGGTGAGCAGTACTTC. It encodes CASSESPRGEQYF.

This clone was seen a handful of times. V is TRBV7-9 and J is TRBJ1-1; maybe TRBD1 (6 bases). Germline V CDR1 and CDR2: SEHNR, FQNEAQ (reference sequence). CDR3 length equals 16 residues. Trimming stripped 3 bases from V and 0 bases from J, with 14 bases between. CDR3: CASSFPAGTLNTEAFF. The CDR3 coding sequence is TGTGCCAGCAGCTTCCCAGCCGGGACATTGAACACTGAAGCTTTCTTT. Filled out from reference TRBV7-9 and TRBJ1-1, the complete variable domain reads DTGVSQNPRHKITKRGQNVTFRCDPISEHNRLYWYRQTLGQGPEFLTYFQNEAQLEKSRLLSDRFSAERPKGSFSTLEIQRTEQGDSAMYLCASSFPAGTLNTEAFFGQGTRLTVV.

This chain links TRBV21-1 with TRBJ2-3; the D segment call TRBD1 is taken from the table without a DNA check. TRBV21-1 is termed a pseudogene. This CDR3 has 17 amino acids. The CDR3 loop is CASSKERQSVSTDTQYF. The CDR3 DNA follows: TGTGCCAGCAGCAAAGAACGTCAGTCCGTAAGCACAGATACGCAGTATTTT.

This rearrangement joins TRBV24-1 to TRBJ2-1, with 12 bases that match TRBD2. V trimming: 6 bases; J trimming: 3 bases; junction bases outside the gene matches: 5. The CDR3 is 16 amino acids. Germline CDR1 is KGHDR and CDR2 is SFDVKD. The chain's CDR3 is CATSSSGGVNYNEQFF. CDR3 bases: TGTGCCACCAGTTCTAGCGGGGGGGTAAACTACAATGAGCAGTTCTTC.

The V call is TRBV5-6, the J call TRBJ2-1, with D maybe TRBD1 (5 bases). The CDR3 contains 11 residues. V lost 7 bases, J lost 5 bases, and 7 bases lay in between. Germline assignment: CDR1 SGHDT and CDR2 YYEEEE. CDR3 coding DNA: TGTGCCAGCGACAGAAACAATGAGCAGTTCTTC. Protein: CASDRNNEQFF.

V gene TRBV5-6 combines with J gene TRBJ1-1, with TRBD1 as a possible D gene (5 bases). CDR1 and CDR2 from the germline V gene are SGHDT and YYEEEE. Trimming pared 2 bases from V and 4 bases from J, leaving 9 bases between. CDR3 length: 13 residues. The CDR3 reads CASSFPGSTEAFF. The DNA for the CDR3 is TGTGCCAGCAGCTTTCCAGGGAGCACTGAAGCTTTCTTT.

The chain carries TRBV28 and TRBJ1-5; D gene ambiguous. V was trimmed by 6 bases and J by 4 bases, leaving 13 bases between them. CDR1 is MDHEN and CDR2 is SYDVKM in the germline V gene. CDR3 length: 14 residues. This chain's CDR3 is CASSPPMINQPQHF. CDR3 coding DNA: TGTGCCAGCAGCCCTCCGATGATAAATCAGCCCCAGCATTTT. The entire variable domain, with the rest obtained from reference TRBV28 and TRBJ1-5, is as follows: DVKVTQSSRYLVKRTGEKVFLECVQDMDHENMFWYRQDPGLGLRLIYFSYDVKMKEKGDIPEGYSVSREKKERFSLILESASTNQTSMYLCASSPPMINQPQHFGDGTRLSIL.

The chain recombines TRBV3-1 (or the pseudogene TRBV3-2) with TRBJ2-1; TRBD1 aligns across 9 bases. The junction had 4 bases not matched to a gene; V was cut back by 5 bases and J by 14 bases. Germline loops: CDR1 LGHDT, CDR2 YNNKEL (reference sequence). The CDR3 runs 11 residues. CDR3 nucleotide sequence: TGTGCCAGCAGCTCTCGGGACAGGGAGTTCTTC. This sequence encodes CASSSRDREFF.